This T cell receptor beta chain was identified in a study of cytomegalovirus exposure and HLA in healthy donors (dated by TCRdb to about 2017). With regard to the full study: An earlier analysis of approximately 550 of the donors reported about 250 Gb of sequence data and 117 million unique TCR beta sequences from around 200 million T cells. Typing coverage varied by locus: roughly 629-640 donors for A, B, C, DRB1 and DQB1; 500 to 550 for DQA1; 606 for DPA1; 400 to 480 for DPB1. An earlier analysis of 500 to 650 of the donors applied high-throughput TCR beta sequencing to assess whether each TCR beta V gene segment acted as functional or pseudogenic. Donor age, sex, ethnicity and CMV serostatus were compiled alongside the repertoire data. A later analysis re-examined previously published TCR beta repertoires from roughly 650 donors and added high-resolution HLA genotyping to investigate patterns of TCR occurrence. Along with the approximately 670-subject first cohort, a separate validation cohort of roughly 110 different subjects was used. The aim of the study was to test whether cataloging public T cell receptors could identify signatures of past pathogen exposure. High-throughput TCR immunosequencing, statistical association of individual TCRs with disease status, and machine learning were combined to predict cytomegalovirus infection status. Among a few hundred genotyped donors of the cohort, an average of approximately 240,000 unique TCR beta nucleotide sequences were sequenced per donor, about a sixth of them non-productive. Because of strong linkage in the cohort, 4 to 6 DR-DQ haplotypes were treated as single units for association and clustering. A later genetic analysis used genome-wide SNP genotypes for about 60% of the roughly 670 donors, treating that subset as a discovery cohort. An early release that covered 500 to 800 HLA-typed donors contained 250 to 350 gigabases of sequencing data and 70 million to 100 million unique TCR sequences. HLA typing included class I and class II loci at four-digit resolution. The T cell repertoires of 666 subjects were profiled by immunosequencing and related to cytomegalovirus serostatus. Every repertoire in the discovery cohort had been generated on one and the same sequencing platform. Of the roughly 400 genotyped donors, 65% to 90% fell in the genetic ancestry cluster associated with self-reported Caucasian donors. The later analysis used no new phenotypic data to find candidate immune exposures, relying instead on TCR beta sequences and their occurrence across donors. Study-level results and caveats: In a later analysis, HLA-associated TCR beta chains showed more clonal expansion and lower generation probabilities than non-associated chains that were equally common. A later analysis reported that several top co-occurrence clusters appeared linked to parvovirus B19, influenza, CMV and Epstein-Barr virus. A cluster of highly shared sequence variants was judged likely to represent a technical artifact of the sequencing pipeline. V-gene and J-gene trimming of TCR beta chains was associated with a missense DCLRE1C variant in a later genetic analysis, and the association was replicated in an independent cohort. For the cohort, immune exposure information was limited to CMV serostatus. According to a later analysis, most CMV-associated TCR beta chains appeared to be HLA-restricted, and the HLA associations seemed to be driven largely by CMV exposure. Because counts were too low, roughly 17 rarely observed V segments, including chromosome 9 orphons, were left out of the earlier analysis of 587 of the donors. In vitro tests confirmed that a few of the cytomegalovirus-associated TCR beta chains recognize cytomegalovirus antigens. Presence/absence analyses assumed roughly uniform sequencing depth across donors, an assumption that may not hold. At a false discovery rate of 0.05, a later analysis linked about 17,000 TCR beta sequences to specific HLA alleles. Correlated functional status among segregating V segments might be attributable to linkage disequilibrium, but an unknown experimental factor could not be ruled out. In an earlier analysis of roughly 500 of the donors, most TCR beta V segments appeared in productive rearrangements about 90% or about 30% of the time, broadly matching IMGT annotations. Because HLA typing was unavailable for some donors at each locus, only the typed subset was used in association tests. A further reported finding was that TCR beta sequences accurately predicted the HLA-A and HLA-B alleles for most subjects in the first cohort. When HLA alleles, especially DR and DQ, strongly co-occurred, TCR associations were difficult to assign to individual alleles. A later genetic analysis reported fewer N-insertions in productive TCRs among donors in an Asian-associated ancestry cluster than the roughly 620-donor mean. The study gave a list of over 150 TCR beta chains associated with cytomegalovirus. While some public TCRs were present in many individuals, most TCR sequences turned up only very rarely across donors. In a later analysis, TCR association rates were found to vary across HLA loci, with the most associated TCRs seen for DRB1 alleles and the fewest for HLA-C alleles. Cytomegalovirus status was reported to be diagnosed by the classifier with high specificity and sensitivity in both the original and validation cohorts. Some IMGT-functional V segments, including TRBV6-2 and TRBV6-3, could not be told apart with the 87-base-pair reads, so those segments were excluded. The authors suggested that the approach could potentially be extended to other disease states and immunological phenotypes. The cohort was sequenced for TCR beta chains only, and without alpha or paired-chain data the features that could be detected were limited.

Library generation was performed with the immunoSEQ multiplex PCR assay. For the multiplex PCR, a mixture combining 60 forward primers for TCR Vbeta segments and 13 reverse primers for TCR Jbeta segments was used. The CDR3 region of rearranged TCR beta genes was amplified from genomic DNA by a multiplex PCR assay. The Illumina HiSeq System was used to sequence the amplified TCR beta libraries as 87-base-pair reads. As for the original processing: Across the 500 to 700 repertoires, a later analysis counted tens of millions of unique TCR beta chains, some 11 million of which were shared by at least two donors. A nearest-neighbor algorithm error-corrected the raw reads and collapsed the reads into unique sequences, merging closely related sequences to remove PCR and sequencing errors. V, D and J gene segments were assigned by aligning CDR3 sequences to IMGT reference sequences. For a sequence to be retained, at least a six-nucleotide match to both a V gene segment and a J gene segment was required. A rearrangement counted as productive if the CDR3 had no stop codons and remained in frame with V and J, and every other rearrangement counted as non-productive. CDR3 was defined according to IMGT convention as the region running from the second conserved V-encoded cysteine to the conserved J-encoded phenylalanine. The earlier analysis of 500 to 600 of the donors excluded sequences that lacked an unambiguous match to a single V gene segment. In an earlier analysis of 587 of the donors, V segments were called functional above 56.7% productive rearrangements and were called segregating when the between-donor standard deviation exceeded 5%. To diagnose cytomegalovirus status from the catalog of TCR beta chain sequences, a statistical classification framework was built. V and J gene assignment, in a later analysis, came from comparing TCR nucleotide sequences with IMGT/GENE-DB human TR gene sequences. A later analysis assigned CDR3 sequences and most-parsimonious VDJ recombination scenarios with the TCRdist pipeline. In a later analysis, each TCR beta chain was defined by its CDR3 amino acid sequence together with its V-gene family, and reads without a unique V-gene family were excluded. As a way to deal with suspected cross-contamination and a sequencing artifact, a later analysis dropped 640 or so nucleotide sequences that were highly shared and had low generation probability. For each public chain, a later analysis derived a clonal expansion index from normalized ranks of inferred template counts within each repertoire. In a later analysis, generation probabilities were computed with a VDJ recombination model fitted to out-of-frame rearrangements, and the resulting probabilities were checked against IGoR. In a later analysis, hypergeometric tests were used to score TCR-TCR, TCR-HLA and TCR-CMV co-occurrence, with a repertoire-size bias correction applied to TCR pairs. A later analysis estimated false discovery rates by permuting HLA or CMV assignments 20 times. A later analysis grouped co-occurring TCRs with DBSCAN, adding TCRdist sequence similarity when clustering within HLA-allele-positive subsets. Repertoires with fewer than 30,000 or more than 120,000 public chains were left out of co-occurrence clustering, as were about five repertoires with anomalous nucleotide sharing. TCRdb's version of the immuneACCESS table is confined to in-frame rearrangements and falls short of the full clone set. An unresolved V gene accounts for under half of the shortfall where checked; the remainder is of unknown origin. V and J calls and clone size are as listed in that table; D and trimming were resolved from the DNA. The sample table lists approximately 190,000 clones, 60% to 80% of them with a count of one. The ten most abundant clones make up approximately 2% of the sample.

The cohort was made up of hundreds of healthy bone marrow donors. All cohort members were sampled while nominally healthy, although unrecorded immune exposures were likely present. The donor was CMV seropositive and was included in the group of approximately 310 seropositive cohort members. A peripheral blood sample was collected from each donor, and TCR beta sequencing was performed on peripheral blood mononuclear cells. Genomic DNA was extracted from the blood cell samples with the Qiagen DNeasy Blood Extraction Kit. Taken from the germline V gene, the CDR1 and CDR2 loops are SGHRS and YFSETQ. V trim: 0 bases; J trim: 4 bases; unmatched bases: 4. From the cysteine through the phenylalanine, the CDR3 covers 15 amino acids. The read is trimmed to its CDR3 DNA, 45 bases read in frame from base 1. Of note for this clone: Its antigen remains undetermined. No qualities accompany the bases; no much larger clone lies one base away.

The sample was PBMCs. This receptor chain uses TRBV5-1 and TRBJ1-5; TRBD1 agrees with 7 junctional bases. This receptor was obtained from a woman in her 30s in good health and CMV-seropositive. In nucleotide form, the sequence is TGCGCCAGCAGCTTGGAGTCGGGACAGAATCAGCCCCAGCATTTT. This is translated as CASSLESGQNQPQHF.